What follows are 6 T cell receptor beta chains derived from one specimen sequenced in a study of T cells in Graves' hyperthyroidism and ophthalmopathy. The CDR3 regions of TCR beta were amplified from RNA transcripts. TCR CDR3 regions were first amplified by RT-PCR with HTBI primers. MiXCR, applied by TCRdb to the multiplex PCR reads, yields one record per CDR3 protein. Found here are roughly 500,000 distinct CDR3 sequences, about 46% of them singletons; the top ten hold about two fifths. Sequenced sample: peripheral blood or thyroid tissue (not recorded which). The receptors were sampled from an adult woman with Graves' disease, either hyperthyroidism or ophthalmopathy (not recorded which).

The chain's CDR3 is CASSLRASTGNNSPLHF. CDR3 DNA: TGTGCCAGCAGCTTGCGGGCCTCGACAGGGAATAATTCACCCCTCCACTTT. The chain joins TRBV5-4 to TRBJ1-6; the match to TRBD1 covers 7 bases. The germline gives CDR1 SGHNT, CDR2 YYREEE (reference sequence). This CDR3 is built from 17 residues. V shed 1 base, J shed 5 bases, and the junction held 9 bases outside the gene matches.

V usage is TRBV7-2 and J usage is TRBJ2-5; 12 bases are a match to TRBD1. Trimming at V came to 6 bases and at J to 9 bases, leaving 8 bases not matched to a gene. The germline V gene encodes CDR1 SGHTA and CDR2 FQGNSA. The CDR3 length is 14 residues. CDR3 loop: CASSSGQGAVAQYF. CDR3 DNA: TGTGCCAGCAGTTCGGGACAGGGGGCGGTGGCCCAGTACTTC.

About this clonotype: A clone one base away is much larger, so this may be a read error. J is TRBJ2-5 and V is TRBV20-1, with a weak D call TRBD1 (5 bases). CDR3 size: 14 residues. Germline CDR1 and CDR2: DFQATT and SNEGSKA (reference sequence). The CDR3 is CSASSWGSQEAQYF. The CDR3 DNA sequence: TGCAGTGCTAGTTCTTGGGGCTCCCAAGAGGCCCAGTACTTC.

The chain is built from TRBV7-2 and TRBJ2-6, with TRBD1 identical over 8 bases. The CDR3 consists of 18 residues. Germline CDR1 and CDR2: SGHTA and FQGNSA. After removal of 3 bases from V and 0 bases from J, the junction contained 7 bases not matched to a gene. CDR3 DNA: TGTGCCAGCAGCTTCCCAGGACAGGGAGACTCTGGGGCCAACGTCCTGACTTTC. Translated: CASSFPGQGDSGANVLTF.

The chain combines TRBV6-5 with TRBJ2-7; possibly TRBD2 for D (6 bases). The CDR3 sequence is 15 residues long. Germline V gene data show CDR1 as MNHEY and CDR2 as SVGAGI. With 0 bases removed from V and 0 bases from J, the gap between germline ends came to 9 bases. CDR3 DNA: TGTGCCAGCAGTTACTCAACGGGAGCCTCCTACGAGCAGTACTTC. Translation: CASSYSTGASYEQYF.

The genes are TRBV29-1 and TRBJ2-1; 10 nucleotides match TRBD1. Germline assignment: CDR1 SQVTM and CDR2 ANQGSEA. J gave up 8 bases and V 7 bases, and 5 bases lay outside the gene matches. The CDR3 sequence is 12 residues long. The DNA of the CDR3 is TGCAGCGCGACAGGGGGCGCCTATGAGCAGTTCTTC. It specifies CSATGGAYEQFF.